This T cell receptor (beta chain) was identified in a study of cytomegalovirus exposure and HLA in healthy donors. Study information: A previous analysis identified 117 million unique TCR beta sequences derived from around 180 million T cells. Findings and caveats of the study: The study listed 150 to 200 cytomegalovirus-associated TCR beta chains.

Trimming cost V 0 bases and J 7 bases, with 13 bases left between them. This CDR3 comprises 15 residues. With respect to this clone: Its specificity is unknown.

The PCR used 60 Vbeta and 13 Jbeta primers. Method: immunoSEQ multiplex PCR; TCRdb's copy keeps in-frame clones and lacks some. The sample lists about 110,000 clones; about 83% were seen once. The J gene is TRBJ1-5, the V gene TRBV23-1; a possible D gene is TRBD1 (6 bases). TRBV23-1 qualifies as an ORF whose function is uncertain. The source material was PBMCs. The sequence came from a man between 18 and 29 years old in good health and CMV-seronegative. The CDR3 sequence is CASSQSAGAGQPQHF. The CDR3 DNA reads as TGCGCCAGCAGTCAATCGGCGGGGGCGGGCCAGCCCCAGCATTTT.